This record concerns one T cell receptor (beta chain) sequence. Its antigen remains unknown. These data come from a study of cytomegalovirus exposure and HLA in healthy donors. Generated by immunoSEQ multiplex PCR, the TCRdb table keeps only in-frame clones and is missing some. The sample includes 200,000 or so clones, 75% to 90% seen only once; the top ten take around 6.7%. General study results and limits: Specificity of a few CMV-associated chains for CMV antigens was verified in vitro.

The CDR3 runs to 14 residues. The germline V gene encodes CDR1 SGHNT and CDR2 YYREEE (reference sequence). V lost 0 bases, J lost 4 bases, and 10 bases lay in between. The sequence came from a man aged 18 to 29 in good health and CMV-seropositive. Specimen: PBMCs. V is TRBV5-4 and J is TRBJ1-2, with D maybe TRBD1 (6 bases). The CDR3 DNA reads TGTGCCAGCAGCTTGGGGACAGCACTCTATGGCTACACCTTC. This translates into CASSLGTALYGYTF.